The clone carrying this T cell receptor (beta chain) showed up just once. This specimen comes from a study of OX40 agonist ivuxolimab in advanced cancers. Germline V lookup: CDR1 LNHDA, CDR2 SQIVND (reference sequence). CDR3 size: 16 residues. Trimming at V came to 3 bases and at J to 4 bases, leaving 8 bases not matched to a gene. Here immunoSEQ multiplex PCR was the method, and the copy in TCRdb shows in-frame clones only, minus some. The data show roughly 90,000 clones, with about 89% seen just once and roughly 8.7% held by the top ten. Sequencing used CD4+ or CD8+ T cells sorted from blood, obtained in a trial of the OX40 agonist ivuxolimab. This sequence was found in an adult with an advanced solid tumor such as melanoma, head and neck, liver or kidney cancer. The gene calls are TRBV19 and TRBJ2-5; TRBD1 agrees at 10 bases. The CDR3 DNA reads TGTGCCAGTAGTATGAGCGACAGGGGGCTACGAGAGACCCAGTACTTC. It codes for CASSMSDRGLRETQYF.